The clone carrying this T cell receptor (beta chain) was observed a few times. Antigen specificity is unknown. This sample was taken from a study of shared clonotypes between healthy human individuals. The authors divided CD4+ cells into CD45RA+ naive and CD45RA-negative memory subsets. Deletions cut 4 bases from V and 7 bases from J, with 17 bases between. CDR1 SGHRS and CDR2 YFSETQ come from the germline V gene. The CDR3 consists of 15 residues. Study-wide points: Despite large depth, rarefaction showed incomplete sorted-subset sequencing.

Some clones are missing from TCRdb's copy, which holds only in-frame ones; the method was immunoSEQ multiplex PCR. The sample consists of approximately 980,000 clones, 76% of them appearing once. Sequencing used memory CD4+ T cells sorted from blood. Regarding subset: CD45RA-negative fraction. The TCR originated in a young man in good health. J is TRBJ1-4 and V is TRBV5-1; D might be TRBD1 (5 bases). CDR3 nucleotide sequence: TGCGCCAGCAGCCTGGAGGGGACCTACGGTGAAAAACTGTTTTTT. It yields the protein CASSLEGTYGEKLFF.